This is a list of T cell receptor beta chains from one sample in a study of T cells in Graves' hyperthyroidism and ophthalmopathy. TCRdb processed the multiplex PCR reads anew with MiXCR; each CDR3 protein has one entry. The table lists about 570,000 distinct CDR3 sequences, roughly 50% of them singletons. Sequences were obtained from peripheral blood or thyroid tissue (not recorded which). Source of these receptors: an adult woman with Graves' disease, either hyperthyroidism or ophthalmopathy (not recorded which). CDR3s include the opening cysteine and the closing phenylalanine or tryptophan. Each record gives: J gene, clone size, D gene, V gene, CDR3 protein, CDR3 DNA. The D gene is left open where the match is weak. Clone size is not always given. Where it is, it says once, few, many or a class for expanded clones.

TRBJ1-1	many	.	TRBV20-1	CSGDEDLNTEAFF	TGCAGTGGAGATGAAGACCTGAACACTGAAGCTTTCTTT
TRBJ2-6	few	.	TRBV24-1	CATSDSGSGANVLTF	TGTGCCACCAGTGATTCCGGTTCAGGGGCCAACGTCCTGACTTTC
TRBJ1-2	many	TRBD1	TRBV28	CASSFGTGATGYTF	TGTGCCAGCAGTTTCGGGACAGGGGCAACTGGCTACACCTTC
TRBJ2-5	many	.	TRBV2	CASSPRGAWETQYF	TGTGCCAGCAGTCCTCGGGGGGCATGGGAGACCCAGTACTTC
TRBJ2-7	few	.	TRBV29-1	CSTRTTYEQYF	TGCAGCACCCGGACCACCTACGAGCAGTACTTC
TRBJ2-5	many	TRBD2	TRBV2	CASSETRRLAGGQETQYF	TGTGCCAGCAGTGAAACCCGTCGACTAGCGGGAGGCCAAGAGACCCAGTACTTC
TRBJ2-7	many	.	TRBV29-1	CSVVSVEYEQYF	TGCAGCGTTGTGTCGGTGGAGTACGAGCAGTACTTC
TRBJ2-2	many	TRBD2	TRBV28	CATQWRGGTGELFF	TGTGCCACCCAGTGGCGGGGGGGTACCGGGGAGCTGTTTTTT
TRBJ1-4	few	.	TRBV27	CASSPTSNEKLFF	TGTGCCAGCAGTCCGACATCCAATGAAAAACTGTTTTTT
TRBJ2-5	.	TRBD2	TRBV20-1	CSASSPGLDVETQYF	TGCAGTGCTAGTTCCCCGGGACTAGATGTGGAGACCCAGTACTTC
TRBJ2-5	.	.	TRBV10-3	CAISGARASTETQYF	TGTGCCATCAGTGGGGCAAGGGCTAGTACAGAGACCCAGTACTTC
TRBJ1-1	.	.	TRBV2	CASSVLVRNTEAFF	TGTGCCAGCAGTGTCCTGGTGAGGAACACTGAAGCTTTCTTT
TRBJ2-5	.	.	TRBV20-1	CSASRTASGETQYF	TGCAGTGCTAGTAGGACAGCAAGCGGAGAGACCCAGTACTTC
TRBJ2-2	.	.	TRBV2	CASSVEGRVTGELFF	TGTGCCAGCAGTGTTGAGGGCAGGGTCACCGGGGAGCTGTTTTTT
TRBJ1-2	.	.	TRBV12-3/TRBV12-4	CASSPLRAGGYTF	TGTGCCAGCAGTCCCTTGAGGGCTGGGGGCTACACCTTC
TRBJ1-2	.	TRBD1	TRBV29-1	CSGGGTAEYGYTF	TGCAGCGGCGGAGGGACAGCGGAATATGGCTACACCTTC
TRBJ2-7	many	TRBD2	TRBV15	CATSRRAGSYEQYF	TGTGCCACCAGCCGAAGAGCGGGATCCTACGAGCAGTACTTC
TRBJ2-7	many	.	TRBV10-2	CATTRDSAYEQYF	TGCGCCACCACAAGGGACTCCGCCTACGAGCAGTACTTC
TRBJ1-5	.	.	TRBV20-1	CSASSLEDGRNQPQHF	TGCAGTGCTAGTAGCTTGGAGGACGGGAGAAATCAGCCCCAGCATTTT
TRBJ2-2	many	TRBD2	TRBV20-1	CSARDGLAGGAGELFF	TGCAGTGCTAGAGATGGACTAGCGGGAGGAGCCGGGGAGCTGTTTTTT
TRBJ2-7	.	.	TRBV25-1	CASTPTGTPWDEQYF	TGTGCCAGCACCCCTACCGGGACCCCCTGGGACGAGCAGTACTTC
TRBJ1-6	.	TRBD1	TRBV20-1	CSAWSAGGGRSYNSPLHF	TGCAGTGCCTGGAGTGCAGGGGGCGGACGGTCCTATAATTCACCCCTCCACTTT
TRBJ2-1	.	TRBD1	TRBV24-1	CATSDPGTVYNEQFF	TGTGCCACCAGTGACCCCGGGACAGTCTACAATGAGCAGTTCTTC
TRBJ2-6	.	.	TRBV7-6	CASSRDRSYVLTF	TGTGCCAGCAGCCGTGACCGGTCCTACGTCCTGACTTTC
TRBJ2-7	.	TRBD1	TRBV5-4	CASSQGQGRREQYF	TGTGCCAGCAGCCAGGGACAGGGGAGGAGGGAGCAGTACTTC
TRBJ1-2	.	.	TRBV7-3	CASSLYGGDGAGGYTF	TGTGCCAGCAGCTTATACGGAGGGGATGGGGCAGGAGGCTACACCTTC
TRBJ2-5	.	TRBD2	TRBV11-3	CASNYGTSGSGETQYF	TGTGCCAGCAACTACGGGACTAGCGGGAGTGGAGAGACCCAGTACTTC
TRBJ2-2	.	.	TRBV10-3	CASSRGTAASTGELFF	TGTGCCTCTTCGAGGGGGACGGCCGCTAGCACCGGGGAGCTGTTTTTT
TRBJ1-2	.	.	TRBV2	CASSPKREFGYTF	TGTGCCAGCAGTCCCAAGCGGGAGTTCGGCTACACCTTC
TRBJ1-2	.	TRBD1	TRBV7-2	CASSLGDSENYGYTF	TGTGCCAGCAGCTTAGGGGACAGCGAAAACTATGGCTACACCTTC
TRBJ2-3	.	.	TRBV7-3	CASSPWAVGQDTQYF	TGCGCCAGCAGCCCCTGGGCAGTGGGGCAGGATACGCAGTATTTT
TRBJ2-3	.	.	TRBV13	CASREGLYTDTQYF	TGTGCCAGCAGGGAGGGGCTATACACAGATACGCAGTATTTT
TRBJ1-1	few	.	TRBV19	CASRWGFTEAFF	TGTGCCAGTAGGTGGGGATTCACTGAAGCTTTCTTT
TRBJ1-5	many	TRBD1	TRBV15	CATSTRGPNQPQHF	TGTGCCACCAGCACCAGGGGGCCAAATCAGCCCCAGCATTTT
TRBJ1-3	few	.	TRBV29-1	CSGQEPGNTIYF	TGCAGCGGACAGGAACCTGGAAACACCATATATTTT
TRBJ2-1	.	.	TRBV19	CASSWSSHNEQFF	TGTGCCAGTAGTTGGTCTAGTCACAATGAGCAGTTCTTC
TRBJ1-6	.	.	TRBV4-3	CASSLSSGSGNSPLHF	TGCGCCAGCAGCCTAAGCTCAGGGTCGGGGAATTCACCCCTCCACTTT
TRBJ2-5	.	.	TRBV2	CASSETRGPQETQYF	TGTGCCAGCAGTGAAACCCGCGGACCTCAAGAGACCCAGTACTTC
TRBJ1-1	many	.	TRBV29-1	CSVRRGTEAFF	TGCAGCGTCCGAAGGGGTACTGAAGCTTTCTTT
TRBJ1-1	few	TRBD1	TRBV29-1	CSYTGAAFF	TGCAGCTACACAGGGGCGGCTTTCTTT
TRBJ1-5	few	TRBD1	TRBV4-1	CASSPIFRQGRIRPQHF	TGCGCCAGCAGCCCCATATTCAGACAGGGGAGAATTCGGCCCCAGCATTTT
TRBJ2-7	few	.	TRBV20-1	CSARDRQWAYEQYF	TGCAGTGCTAGAGATCGACAGTGGGCTTACGAGCAGTACTTC
TRBJ1-1	.	.	TRBV2	CASRSQPNTEAFF	TGTGCCAGCAGATCCCAGCCGAACACTGAAGCTTTCTTT
TRBJ2-7	.	.	TRBV2	CASSDMRSYEQYF	TGTGCCAGCAGTGATATGAGGTCCTACGAGCAGTACTTC
TRBJ1-5	few	TRBD1	TRBV19	CASSMTGVNQPQHF	TGTGCCAGTAGTATGACAGGGGTCAATCAGCCCCAGCATTTT
TRBJ1-2	few	.	TRBV10-2	CASSESGRNYGYTF	TGCGCCAGCAGTGAGTCGGGAAGAAACTATGGCTACACCTTC